This T cell receptor beta chain derives from a study of T cells after yellow fever vaccination. Study-level findings and limits: Overlap between CD4 and CD8 compartments was detected for a small share of clonotypes. Post-booster samples contained most primary-vaccination clones (around 96% CD4, about 90% CD8).

The V gene lost 5 bases and the J gene lost 0 bases, with 14 bases spanning the gap. Germline loops: CDR1 LGHDT, CDR2 YNNKEL (reference sequence). This CDR3 spans 15 amino acids. Each CDR3 protein is one row after TCRdb ran MiXCR on the 5' RACE reads. Of about 550,000 distinct CDR3 sequences in the sample, 15% to 20% are singletons; the top ten hold 13% to 15%. There are a few counts of this clonotype. Its antigen is not identified. This specimen consisted of PBMCs, obtained 15 days after the yellow fever booster vaccination. The TCR originated in a man aged 25 to 45 who received the YFV17D yellow fever vaccine. V is TRBV3-1 and J is TRBJ2-7; D is possibly TRBD1 (7 bases). Here the CDR3 reads CASSEAGGSSYEQYF. In DNA form, the CDR3 reads TGTGCCAGCAGCGAGGCAGGGGGGTCCTCCTACGAGCAGTACTTC.